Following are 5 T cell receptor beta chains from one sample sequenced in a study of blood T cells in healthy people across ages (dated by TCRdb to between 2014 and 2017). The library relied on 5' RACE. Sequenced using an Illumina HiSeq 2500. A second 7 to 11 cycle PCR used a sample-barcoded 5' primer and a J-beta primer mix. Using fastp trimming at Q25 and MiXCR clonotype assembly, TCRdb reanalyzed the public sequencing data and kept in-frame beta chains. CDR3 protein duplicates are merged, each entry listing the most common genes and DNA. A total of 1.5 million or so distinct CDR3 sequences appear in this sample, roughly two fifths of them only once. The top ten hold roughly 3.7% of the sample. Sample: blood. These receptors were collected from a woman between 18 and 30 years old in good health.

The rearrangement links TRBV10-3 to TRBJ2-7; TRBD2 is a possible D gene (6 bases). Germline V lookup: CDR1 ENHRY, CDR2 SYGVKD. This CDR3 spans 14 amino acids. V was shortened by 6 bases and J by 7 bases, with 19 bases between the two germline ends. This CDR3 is CAISVSGTYNEQYF. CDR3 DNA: TGTGCCATCAGCGTATCCGGGACTTACAATGAGCAGTACTTC.

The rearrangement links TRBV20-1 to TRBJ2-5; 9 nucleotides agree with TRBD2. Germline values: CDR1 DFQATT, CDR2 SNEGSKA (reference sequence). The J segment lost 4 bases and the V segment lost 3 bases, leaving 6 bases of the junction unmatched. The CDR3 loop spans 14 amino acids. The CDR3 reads CSASPSGRRETQYF. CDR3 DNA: TGCAGTGCTAGTCCAAGCGGGAGGCGAGAGACCCAGTACTTC.

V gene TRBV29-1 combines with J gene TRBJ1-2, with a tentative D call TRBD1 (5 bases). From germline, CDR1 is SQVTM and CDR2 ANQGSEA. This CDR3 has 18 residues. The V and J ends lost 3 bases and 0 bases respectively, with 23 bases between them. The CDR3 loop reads CSVDSGGQGWYPNYGYTF. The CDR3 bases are TGCAGCGTTGATTCGGGCGGGCAGGGTTGGTACCCTAACTATGGCTACACCTTC.

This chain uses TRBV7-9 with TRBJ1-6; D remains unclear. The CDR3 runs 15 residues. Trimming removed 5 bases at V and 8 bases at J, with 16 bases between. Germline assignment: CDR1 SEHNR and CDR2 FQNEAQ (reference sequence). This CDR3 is CASSDSVTPYSPLHF. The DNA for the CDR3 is TGTGCCAGCAGCGATTCAGTTACTCCCTATTCACCCCTCCACTTT.

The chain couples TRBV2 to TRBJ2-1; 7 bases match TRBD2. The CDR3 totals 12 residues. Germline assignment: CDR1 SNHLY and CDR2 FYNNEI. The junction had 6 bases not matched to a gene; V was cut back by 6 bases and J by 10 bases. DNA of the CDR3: TGTGCCAGCAGGGAGCGGGATTGGGAGCAGTTCTTC. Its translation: CASRERDWEQFF. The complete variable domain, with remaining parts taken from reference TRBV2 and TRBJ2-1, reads EPEVTQTPSHQVTQMGQEVILRCVPISNHLYFYWYRQILGQKVEFLVSFYNNEISEKSEIFDDQFSVERPDGSNFTLKIRSTKLEDSAMYFCASRERDWEQFFGPGTRLTVL.